This TCR beta chain was captured by sequencing in a study of human T cells and chemical hapten exposure. Regarding the study as a whole: TCRs at a frequency above 1 in 1000 stayed unchanged with DPC sensitization. Compared with pre-sensitization or healthy control sets, expanded TCRs clustered more.

The library gave individual cDNA molecules unique molecular identifiers. MiXCR was run by TCRdb on the RACE reads, yielding one entry per CDR3 protein. Among a few hundred thousand distinct CDR3 sequences listed, roughly 6.3% were seen once. CDR1 and CDR2 (germline): MNHNS, SASEGT. The CDR3 length is 14 residues. The ends were cut back, 3 bases at V and 0 bases at J, with 9 bases in the middle. Time point described: patch test 2, 6 weeks after DPC sensitization. Treatment noted: therapeutic diphenylcyclopropenone sensitization with weekly scalp DPC. This clonotype occurred a few times. Its antigen remains unknown.

The rearrangement uses TRBV6-1 and TRBJ2-7; a weak D match, TRBD2 (6 bases). This receptor was taken from a young woman with alopecia areata. Some clones in this sample may be carry-over from other donors' samples. Sample: whole blood, taken in connection with sensitization to the hapten diphenylcyclopropenone (DPC). The CDR3 region is CASSEAGSSYEQYF. CDR3 coding DNA: TGTGCCAGCAGTGAGGCGGGGAGCTCCTACGAGCAGTACTTC.